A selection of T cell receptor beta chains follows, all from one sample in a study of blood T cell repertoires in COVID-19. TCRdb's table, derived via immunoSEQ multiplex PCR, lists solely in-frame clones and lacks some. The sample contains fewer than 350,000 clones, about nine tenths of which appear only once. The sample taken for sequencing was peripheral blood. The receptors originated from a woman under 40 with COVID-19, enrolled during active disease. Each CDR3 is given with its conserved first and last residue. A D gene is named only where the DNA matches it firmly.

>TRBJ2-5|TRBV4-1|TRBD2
CASSQVAGGLSETQYF
TGCGCCAGCAGCCAAGTTGCGGGGGGCTTAAGTGAGACCCAGTACTTC
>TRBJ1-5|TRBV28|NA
CASSSLLNQPQHF
TGTGCCAGCAGTTCTTTACTCAATCAGCCCCAGCATTTT
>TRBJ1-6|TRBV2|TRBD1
CASNRQGTESPLHF
TGTGCCAGCAACCGACAGGGAACGGAATCACCCCTCCACTTT
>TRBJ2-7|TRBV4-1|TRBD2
CASSQVASGRSEQYF
TGCGCCAGCAGCCAAGTTGCTAGCGGGAGGAGCGAGCAGTACTTC
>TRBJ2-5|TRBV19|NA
CATSPGRGETQYF
TGTGCCACCTCGCCAGGGCGAGGAGAGACCCAGTACTTC
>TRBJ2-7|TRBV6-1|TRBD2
CASSEPSGSSYEQYF
TGTGCCAGCAGTGAGCCTAGCGGGAGCTCCTACGAGCAGTACTTC
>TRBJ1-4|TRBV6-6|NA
CASSYRGFSEKLFF
TGTGCCAGCAGTTACCGCGGGTTCTCGGAAAAACTGTTTTTT
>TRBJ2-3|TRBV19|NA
CASTPGGGASISTDTQYF
TGTGCCAGTACCCCTGGGGGGGGCGCTAGTATAAGCACAGATACGCAGTATTTT
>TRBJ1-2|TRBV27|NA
CASSSLPVGDGYTF
TGTGCCAGCAGTTCATTACCCGTAGGGGATGGCTACACCTTC
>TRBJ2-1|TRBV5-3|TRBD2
CARSSSGILSEQFF
TGTGCCAGAAGCAGCAGCGGGATTTTGAGTGAGCAGTTCTTC
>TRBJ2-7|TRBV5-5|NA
CASSLGLGAYEQYF
TGTGCCAGCAGCTTGGGCCTAGGTGCCTACGAGCAGTACTTC
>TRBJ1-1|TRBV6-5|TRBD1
CASSYSGDSPNTEAFF
TGTGCCAGCAGTTACTCTGGGGACAGCCCGAACACTGAAGCTTTCTTT
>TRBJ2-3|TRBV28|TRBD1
CASGGQGSTDTQYF
TGTGCCAGCGGTGGACAGGGCAGCACAGATACGCAGTATTTT
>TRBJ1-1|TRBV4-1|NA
CASSLPHRVNTEAFF
TGCGCCAGCAGCCTCCCCCACAGGGTGAACACTGAAGCTTTCTTT